The source of this TCR beta chain is a study of blood T cell repertoires in COVID-19. The V end lost 4 bases, the J end lost 1 base, and 16 bases lay between the germline ends. CDR1 and CDR2 (germline): MDHEN, SYDVKM. The length of the CDR3 is 16 residues. Data came from immunoSEQ multiplex PCR; TCRdb stores just in-frame clones and leaves some out. Found here are a few hundred thousand clones, roughly 85% of them singletons; the top ten hold 2.9%. Sequencing used peripheral blood. This clonotype originated in a middle-aged man who had recovered from COVID-19. The chain couples TRBV28 to TRBJ1-2; no clear D. The CDR3 nucleotides read TGTGCCAGCAGTTCCATACTCTTCCCCCATAACTATGGCTACACCTTC. Protein: CASSSILFPHNYGYTF.